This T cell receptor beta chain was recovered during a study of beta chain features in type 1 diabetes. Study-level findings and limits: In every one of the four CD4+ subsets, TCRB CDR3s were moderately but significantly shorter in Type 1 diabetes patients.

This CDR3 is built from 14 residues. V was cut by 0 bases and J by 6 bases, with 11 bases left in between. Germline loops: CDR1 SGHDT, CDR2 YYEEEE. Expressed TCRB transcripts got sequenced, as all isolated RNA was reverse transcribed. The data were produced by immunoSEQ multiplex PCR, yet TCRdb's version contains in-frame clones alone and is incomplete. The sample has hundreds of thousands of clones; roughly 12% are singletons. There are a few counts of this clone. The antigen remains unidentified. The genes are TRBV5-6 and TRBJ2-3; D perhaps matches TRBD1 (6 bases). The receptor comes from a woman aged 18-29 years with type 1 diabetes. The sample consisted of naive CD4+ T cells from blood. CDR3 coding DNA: TGTGCCAGCAGCTTGGGGGGGCAGGCGGATACGCAGTATTTT. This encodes CASSLGGQADTQYF.